The rows below give T cell receptor beta chains drawn from one sample of a study of blood T cell repertoires in COVID-19. Produced via immunoSEQ multiplex PCR; TCRdb's table is partial and in-frame only. The sample lists tens of thousands of clones; about 90% were seen once. The material sequenced was peripheral blood. These receptors were collected from an older man with active COVID-19. Each CDR3 is given with its conserved first and last residue. A D gene is named only where the DNA matches it firmly. Clone size is stated in some rows and not others, as once, few, many or a class when expanded.

cdr3_length: 15
v_call: TRBV19
d_call: TRBD2
clone_size: .
j_call: TRBJ2-1
cdr3_nt: TGTGCCAGTAGTATACTAGCGGGGGCTACAGGTGAGCAGTTCTTC
cdr3_aa: CASSILAGATGEQFF

cdr3_length: 16
v_call: TRBV19
d_call: TRBD1
clone_size: once
j_call: TRBJ1-3
cdr3_nt: TGTGCCAGTACCCCCGGACAGGGAACTGCTGGAAACACCATATATTTT
cdr3_aa: CASTPGQGTAGNTIYF

cdr3_length: 15
v_call: TRBV4-1
d_call: TRBD2
clone_size: .
j_call: TRBJ2-3
cdr3_nt: TGCGCCAGCAGCCCCATAGCGGGGGGGACAGATACGCAGTATTTT
cdr3_aa: CASSPIAGGTDTQYF

cdr3_length: 15
v_call: TRBV19
d_call: TRBD1
clone_size: .
j_call: TRBJ1-5
cdr3_nt: TGTGCCAGTAGTATCGGCGGACAGGGTAATCAGCCCCAGCATTTT
cdr3_aa: CASSIGGQGNQPQHF

cdr3_length: 15
v_call: TRBV5-1
d_call: TRBD1
clone_size: .
j_call: TRBJ2-4
cdr3_nt: TGCGCCAGCAGCACGGACAGGGGCCCCATCAACATTCAGTACTTC
cdr3_aa: CASSTDRGPINIQYF

cdr3_length: 15
v_call: TRBV5-1
d_call: TRBD1
clone_size: .
j_call: TRBJ2-1
cdr3_nt: TGCGCCAGCAGCCCGGGACAGGGGGCGTTCAATGAGCAGTTCTTC
cdr3_aa: CASSPGQGAFNEQFF

cdr3_length: 15
v_call: TRBV6-1
d_call: TRBD2
clone_size: .
j_call: TRBJ2-5
cdr3_nt: TGTGCCAGCAGTGAAGCCCTAGCGGCCCGGGAGACCCAGTACTTC
cdr3_aa: CASSEALAARETQYF

cdr3_length: 14
v_call: TRBV5-1
d_call: TRBD1
clone_size: .
j_call: TRBJ2-3
cdr3_nt: TGCGCCAGCATTCCGGGACAGGACACAGATACGCAGTATTTT
cdr3_aa: CASIPGQDTDTQYF

cdr3_length: 16
v_call: TRBV7-9
d_call: .
clone_size: .
j_call: TRBJ2-5
cdr3_nt: TGTGCCAGCAGCTTCTTGCGGGGGCCGTACCAAGAGACCCAGTACTTC
cdr3_aa: CASSFLRGPYQETQYF

cdr3_length: 13
v_call: TRBV5-5
d_call: TRBD1
clone_size: .
j_call: TRBJ1-2
cdr3_nt: TGTGCCAGCAGCCCGAGGGGGCCCTATGGCTACACCTTC
cdr3_aa: CASSPRGPYGYTF

cdr3_length: 16
v_call: TRBV30
d_call: TRBD1
clone_size: .
j_call: TRBJ1-1
cdr3_nt: TGTGCCTGGAGCTTCCGGGGACAGGGGCCGGCTACTGAAGCTTTCTTT
cdr3_aa: CAWSFRGQGPATEAFF

cdr3_length: 14
v_call: TRBV5-6
d_call: .
clone_size: .
j_call: TRBJ1-6
cdr3_nt: TGTGCCAGCAGCTTCGGGTACTATAATTCACCCCTCCACTTT
cdr3_aa: CASSFGYYNSPLHF

cdr3_length: 13
v_call: TRBV14
d_call: .
clone_size: .
j_call: TRBJ1-6
cdr3_nt: TGTGCCAGCAGCCAACGGACAAATTCACCCCTCCACTTT
cdr3_aa: CASSQRTNSPLHF

cdr3_length: 14
v_call: TRBV6-6
d_call: TRBD2
clone_size: .
j_call: TRBJ2-5
cdr3_nt: TGTGCCAGCGCACTAGCGGGGCCGTGGGAGACCCAGTACTTC
cdr3_aa: CASALAGPWETQYF

cdr3_length: 11
v_call: TRBV12-3/TRBV12-4
d_call: .
clone_size: .
j_call: TRBJ2-7
cdr3_nt: TGTGCCAGCAGTCGACATTACGAGCAGTACTTC
cdr3_aa: CASSRHYEQYF

cdr3_length: 16
v_call: TRBV5-1
d_call: TRBD1
clone_size: .
j_call: TRBJ1-2
cdr3_nt: TGCGCCAGCAGCTTACGGACAGGTTCTTCTAACTATGGCTACACCTTC
cdr3_aa: CASSLRTGSSNYGYTF

cdr3_length: 16
v_call: TRBV5-6
d_call: TRBD1
clone_size: .
j_call: TRBJ1-6
cdr3_nt: TGTGCCAGCAGCTTTACAGGGACAGGGATTAATTCACCCCTCCACTTT
cdr3_aa: CASSFTGTGINSPLHF

cdr3_length: 15
v_call: TRBV25-1
d_call: .
clone_size: .
j_call: TRBJ2-7
cdr3_nt: TGTGCCAGCAGTGAATTAAGGGGGAAGGACTACGAGCAGTACTTC
cdr3_aa: CASSELRGKDYEQYF

cdr3_length: 15
v_call: TRBV4-1
d_call: .
clone_size: once
j_call: TRBJ1-2
cdr3_nt: TGCGCCAGCAGCCAAGATGACGGGGGAGGAGATGGCTACACCTTC
cdr3_aa: CASSQDDGGGDGYTF

cdr3_length: 15
v_call: TRBV15
d_call: TRBD2
clone_size: .
j_call: TRBJ2-3
cdr3_nt: TGTGCCACCAGCAGACTAGCGGGGAACACAGATACGCAGTATTTT
cdr3_aa: CATSRLAGNTDTQYF

cdr3_length: 13
v_call: TRBV19
d_call: TRBD1
clone_size: .
j_call: TRBJ1-5
cdr3_nt: TGTGCCAGTAGTGGGACAGGGGGTCAGCCCCAGCATTTT
cdr3_aa: CASSGTGGQPQHF

cdr3_length: 16
v_call: TRBV4-2
d_call: .
clone_size: .
j_call: TRBJ2-1
cdr3_nt: TGTGCCAGCAGCCAAGAATCCCTAAGCTCCTACAATGAGCAGTTCTTC
cdr3_aa: CASSQESLSSYNEQFF

cdr3_length: 16
v_call: TRBV6-6
d_call: TRBD1
clone_size: .
j_call: TRBJ1-3
cdr3_nt: TGTGCCAGCAGCTCGACAGGGGTAGATACTGGAAACACCATATATTTT
cdr3_aa: CASSSTGVDTGNTIYF

cdr3_length: 17
v_call: TRBV11-2
d_call: TRBD2
clone_size: .
j_call: TRBJ2-2
cdr3_nt: TGTGCCAGCAGCTTAGACCGGCTAGCGGTGAACACCGGGGAGCTGTTTTTT
cdr3_aa: CASSLDRLAVNTGELFF

cdr3_length: 15
v_call: TRBV27
d_call: TRBD1
clone_size: .
j_call: TRBJ2-3
cdr3_nt: TGTGCCAGCAGGCCCACGGGACAGAGCACAGATACGCAGTATTTT
cdr3_aa: CASRPTGQSTDTQYF

cdr3_length: 13
v_call: TRBV5-1
d_call: .
clone_size: .
j_call: TRBJ2-7
cdr3_nt: TGCGCCAGCAGCTCCATCACCGGACAGGAGCAGTACTTC
cdr3_aa: CASSSITGQEQYF

cdr3_length: 15
v_call: TRBV2
d_call: .
clone_size: .
j_call: TRBJ2-5
cdr3_nt: TGTGCCAGCGGTCTGGCAGGGCTCTCCCAAGAGACCCAGTACTTC
cdr3_aa: CASGLAGLSQETQYF

cdr3_length: 13
v_call: TRBV12-3/TRBV12-4
d_call: .
clone_size: .
j_call: TRBJ1-1
cdr3_nt: TGTGCCAGCACCTCGGGGGTGAACACTGAAGCTTTCTTT
cdr3_aa: CASTSGVNTEAFF

cdr3_length: 14
v_call: TRBV19
d_call: TRBD1
clone_size: .
j_call: TRBJ1-6
cdr3_nt: TGTGCCAGTGACAGGGGGCTAGGACGATCACCCCTCCACTTT
cdr3_aa: CASDRGLGRSPLHF

cdr3_length: 14
v_call: TRBV24-1
d_call: .
clone_size: .
j_call: TRBJ2-5
cdr3_nt: TGTGCCACCAGTGACTCAGTCTCCCAAGAGACCCAGTACTTC
cdr3_aa: CATSDSVSQETQYF

cdr3_length: 19
v_call: TRBV13
d_call: .
clone_size: .
j_call: TRBJ2-6
cdr3_nt: TGTGCCAGCAGCTTAAACGGGGGACAGATATACTCTGGGGCCAACGTCCTGACTTTC
cdr3_aa: CASSLNGGQIYSGANVLTF

cdr3_length: 14
v_call: TRBV14
d_call: .
clone_size: .
j_call: TRBJ2-7
cdr3_nt: TGTGCCAGCAGCCAAGTCTCGGGGTCCCACGAGCAGTACTTC
cdr3_aa: CASSQVSGSHEQYF

cdr3_length: 18
v_call: TRBV5-1
d_call: .
clone_size: .
j_call: TRBJ2-1
cdr3_nt: TGCGCCAGCAGCTTGGCCCCAGGGTCGATCAGCTCCTACAATGAGCAGTTCTTC
cdr3_aa: CASSLAPGSISSYNEQFF

cdr3_length: 16
v_call: TRBV6-5
d_call: TRBD1
clone_size: once
j_call: TRBJ2-1
cdr3_nt: TGTGCCAGCAGTTACTCGGGCAGGGGGCGACGAGGTGAGCAGTTCTTC
cdr3_aa: CASSYSGRGRRGEQFF

cdr3_length: 16
v_call: TRBV4-1
d_call: TRBD2
clone_size: .
j_call: TRBJ2-1
cdr3_nt: TGCGCCAGCAGCCAAGATTCGGGGGGGGGCCGCAATGAGCAGTTCTTC
cdr3_aa: CASSQDSGGGRNEQFF

cdr3_length: 14
v_call: TRBV6-6
d_call: TRBD2
clone_size: few
j_call: TRBJ2-7
cdr3_nt: TGTGCCAGCAAACCTAGCGGGGGTCCCTACGAGCAGTACTTC
cdr3_aa: CASKPSGGPYEQYF

cdr3_length: 14
v_call: TRBV4-2
d_call: .
clone_size: .
j_call: TRBJ2-7
cdr3_nt: TGTGCCAGCAGCCAAGCAGGAATCTCCTACGAGCAGTACTTC
cdr3_aa: CASSQAGISYEQYF

cdr3_length: 16
v_call: TRBV5-8
d_call: .
clone_size: .
j_call: TRBJ1-3
cdr3_nt: TGTGCCAGCAGCTTGGGGACTGCGAGCTCTGGAAACACCATATATTTT
cdr3_aa: CASSLGTASSGNTIYF

cdr3_length: 14
v_call: TRBV7-3
d_call: .
clone_size: .
j_call: TRBJ2-3
cdr3_nt: TGTGCCAGCAGCCTCTCCGGGTTCACAGATACGCAGTATTTT
cdr3_aa: CASSLSGFTDTQYF

cdr3_length: 14
v_call: TRBV28
d_call: TRBD1
clone_size: .
j_call: TRBJ1-4
cdr3_nt: TGTGCCAGCAGCCCGACAGGGGGCGGGAAAAAACTGTTTTTT
cdr3_aa: CASSPTGGGKKLFF

cdr3_length: 14
v_call: TRBV5-1
d_call: .
clone_size: .
j_call: TRBJ1-1
cdr3_nt: TGCGCCAGCAGCGCGGGCACAGTGAACACTGAAGCTTTCTTT
cdr3_aa: CASSAGTVNTEAFF

cdr3_length: 14
v_call: TRBV16
d_call: .
clone_size: .
j_call: TRBJ1-3
cdr3_nt: TGTGCCAGCAGCCAAGGGAGGTCTGGAAACACCATATATTTT
cdr3_aa: CASSQGRSGNTIYF

cdr3_length: 14
v_call: TRBV28
d_call: TRBD1
clone_size: .
j_call: TRBJ2-7
cdr3_nt: TGTGCCAGCAGGGGACAGGGGGCCCCCTACGAGCAGTACTTC
cdr3_aa: CASRGQGAPYEQYF

cdr3_length: 14
v_call: TRBV6-5
d_call: TRBD2
clone_size: .
j_call: TRBJ2-7
cdr3_nt: TGTGCCAGCAGTTACCAGCGGGGTCCCTACGAGCAGTACTTC
cdr3_aa: CASSYQRGPYEQYF

cdr3_length: 15
v_call: TRBV4-2
d_call: TRBD1
clone_size: .
j_call: TRBJ2-7
cdr3_nt: TGTGCCAGCAGCCAAGGGGCTGGACAGGCCTACGAGCAGTACTTC
cdr3_aa: CASSQGAGQAYEQYF

cdr3_length: 15
v_call: TRBV5-1
d_call: .
clone_size: once
j_call: TRBJ2-3
cdr3_nt: TGCGCCAGCAGCCGGGACAAACAAAGCACAGATACGCAGTATTTT
cdr3_aa: CASSRDKQSTDTQYF

cdr3_length: 13
v_call: TRBV12-3/TRBV12-4
d_call: .
clone_size: .
j_call: TRBJ1-4
cdr3_nt: TGTGCCAGCAGGTCCCCGGGGGGGAAAAAACTGTTTTTT
cdr3_aa: CASRSPGGKKLFF

cdr3_length: 14
v_call: TRBV10-1
d_call: .
clone_size: few
j_call: TRBJ2-7
cdr3_nt: TGCGCCAGCAGTGAGGCTATTAGCTCCTACGAGCAGTACTTC
cdr3_aa: CASSEAISSYEQYF

cdr3_length: 13
v_call: TRBV28
d_call: TRBD1
clone_size: .
j_call: TRBJ1-1
cdr3_nt: TGTGCCAGCATAACAGGGGGATCCACTGAAGCTTTCTTT
cdr3_aa: CASITGGSTEAFF

cdr3_length: 15
v_call: TRBV19
d_call: TRBD2
clone_size: .
j_call: TRBJ2-5
cdr3_nt: TGTGCCACCAGGCGGGGGACTAGCGGGACCGAGACCCAGTACTTC
cdr3_aa: CATRRGTSGTETQYF

cdr3_length: 14
v_call: TRBV6-5
d_call: TRBD1
clone_size: once
j_call: TRBJ2-3
cdr3_nt: TGTGCCAGCATATTAATGACAGGGGTAGATACGCAGTATTTT
cdr3_aa: CASILMTGVDTQYF

cdr3_length: 13
v_call: TRBV28
d_call: .
clone_size: .
j_call: TRBJ1-2
cdr3_nt: TGTGCCAGCAGCCCAGTACCCCAGTATGGCTACACCTTC
cdr3_aa: CASSPVPQYGYTF

cdr3_length: 14
v_call: TRBV7-3
d_call: .
clone_size: .
j_call: TRBJ2-3
cdr3_nt: TGTGCCAGCAGCTTAAGTGGGCTGACAGATACGCAGTATTTT
cdr3_aa: CASSLSGLTDTQYF

cdr3_length: 14
v_call: TRBV5-8
d_call: .
clone_size: .
j_call: TRBJ2-7
cdr3_nt: TGTGCCAGCAGCCGAGATCAAAGTTCCTACGAGCAGTACTTC
cdr3_aa: CASSRDQSSYEQYF

cdr3_length: 14
v_call: TRBV3-1/TRBV3-2
d_call: .
clone_size: once
j_call: TRBJ1-2
cdr3_nt: TGTGCCAGCAGCCAAGATCGAGACAGCTATGGCTACACCTTC
cdr3_aa: CASSQDRDSYGYTF

cdr3_length: 14
v_call: TRBV5-6
d_call: .
clone_size: .
j_call: TRBJ1-1
cdr3_nt: TGTGCCAGCAGCGAAAGCCATCTGAACACTGAAGCTTTCTTT
cdr3_aa: CASSESHLNTEAFF

cdr3_length: 16
v_call: TRBV21-1
d_call: .
clone_size: .
j_call: TRBJ2-5
cdr3_nt: TGTGCCAGCAGCCACAGGGGGGGCCACGCCGGGGAGACCCAGTACTTC
cdr3_aa: CASSHRGGHAGETQYF

cdr3_length: 16
v_call: TRBV5-1
d_call: TRBD1
clone_size: .
j_call: TRBJ1-1
cdr3_nt: TGCGCCAGCAGCTTGGACCCCACAGGGGGTTACACTGAAGCTTTCTTT
cdr3_aa: CASSLDPTGGYTEAFF

cdr3_length: 16
v_call: TRBV24-1
d_call: .
clone_size: .
j_call: TRBJ2-1
cdr3_nt: TGTGCCACCAGTGATTCAACTCCTGTAGCCTACAATGAGCAGTTCTTC
cdr3_aa: CATSDSTPVAYNEQFF

cdr3_length: 15
v_call: TRBV3-1/TRBV3-2
d_call: .
clone_size: .
j_call: TRBJ2-1
cdr3_nt: TGTGCCAGCAGCCAAACGGCTAGCGTTAGCAATGAGCAGTTCTTC
cdr3_aa: CASSQTASVSNEQFF